This record covers a single TCR beta chain. Germline V CDR1 and CDR2: WSHSY, SAAADI. This CDR3 has 13 residues. The germline V and J ends were trimmed by 6 bases and 1 base, with 9 bases remaining between them. The data were obtained in a study of naive and memory T cell subsets. An equimolar mix of two oligonucleotides served as the beta constant-region primer for TRBC1 and TRBC2. Ligated cDNA was amplified by four rounds of PCR with nested alpha and beta constant-region primers and SP2. TCRdb re-called the UMI-ligation and nested PCR reads with MiXCR, one entry per CDR3 protein. This sample has 130,000 to 150,000 distinct CDR3 sequences, with over 15% found just once.

This TCR came from a human donor in good health. The chain joins TRBV10-2 to TRBJ2-5; tentatively, D is TRBD2 (5 bases). The sequencing input was naive CD4+ T cells from blood. The CDR3 is CASRIGVQETQYF. Written as DNA, the CDR3 is TGCGCCAGCAGAATCGGGGTCCAAGAGACCCAGTACTTC.